The clone carrying this T cell receptor beta chain was observed at least ten times. Its antigen is undetermined. This CDR3 contains 12 residues. Trimming took 8 bases from V and 8 from J, leaving 12 bases between them. This entry comes from a study of T cell repertoires in cytomegalovirus infection. TCRdb recomputed calls from the reads with MiXCR, one row per CDR3 protein. This table has about 180,000 distinct CDR3 sequences, roughly an eighth appearing once. Findings of the study overall: CMV carriers with the relevant HLA were identified by cumulative public TCR beta family frequency. Dominant in the ex vivo response were TCR beta clonotypes restricted by HLA-C and specific for CMV.

Sequenced sample: PBMCs. The sequence was collected from a human donor in good health (CMV status not recorded). Some clones in this sample may be carry-over from other donors' samples. The V and J genes are TRBV12-3 or TRBV12-4 and TRBJ1-4, with a possible D match to TRBD1 (5 bases). The CDR3 nucleotides read TGTGCCAGCGGGGCCTCTGAGGAAAAACTGTTTTTT. Translated: CASGASEEKLFF.